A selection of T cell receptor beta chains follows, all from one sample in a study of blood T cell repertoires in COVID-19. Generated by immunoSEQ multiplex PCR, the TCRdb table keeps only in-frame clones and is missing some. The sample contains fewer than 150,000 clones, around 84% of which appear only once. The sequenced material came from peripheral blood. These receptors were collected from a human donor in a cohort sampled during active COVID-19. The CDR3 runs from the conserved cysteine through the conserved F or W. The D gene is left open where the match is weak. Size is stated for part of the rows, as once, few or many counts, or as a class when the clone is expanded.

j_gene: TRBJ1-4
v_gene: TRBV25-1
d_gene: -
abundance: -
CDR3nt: TGTGCCAGCAGTGAACTCAGGGCTAATGAAAAACTGTTTTTT
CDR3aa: CASSELRANEKLFF

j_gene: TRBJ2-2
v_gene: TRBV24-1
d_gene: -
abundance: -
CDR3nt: TGTGCCACCGCGTCAGGGGAGTCCACCGGGGAGCTGTTTTTT
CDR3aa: CATASGESTGELFF

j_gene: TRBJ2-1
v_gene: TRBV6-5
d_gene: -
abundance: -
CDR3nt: TGTGCCAGCAGTTATTTGCCCGGGAGCTCCTACAATGAGCAGTTCTTC
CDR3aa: CASSYLPGSSYNEQFF

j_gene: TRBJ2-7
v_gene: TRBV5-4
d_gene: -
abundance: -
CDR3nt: TGTGCCAGCAGCTCGGGGACAAGGCGGCACGAGCAGTACTTC
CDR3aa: CASSSGTRRHEQYF

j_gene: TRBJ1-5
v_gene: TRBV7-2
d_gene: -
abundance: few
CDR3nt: TGTGCCAGCAGCTTAGAAGGCGGGGGGTATCAGCCCCAGCATTTT
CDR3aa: CASSLEGGGYQPQHF

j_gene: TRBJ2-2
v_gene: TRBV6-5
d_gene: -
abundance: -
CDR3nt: TGTGCCAGCCAGGTTTTGCTCAACACCGGGGAGCTGTTTTTT
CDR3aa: CASQVLLNTGELFF

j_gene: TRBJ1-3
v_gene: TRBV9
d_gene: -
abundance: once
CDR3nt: TGTGCCAGCAGCGCGGCGGCTGGAAACACCATATATTTT
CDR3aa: CASSAAAGNTIYF

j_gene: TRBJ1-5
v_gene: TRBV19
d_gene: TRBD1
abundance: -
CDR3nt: TGTGCCAGTAACCCGTGGACAGGGAACAATCAGCCCCAGCATTTT
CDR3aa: CASNPWTGNNQPQHF

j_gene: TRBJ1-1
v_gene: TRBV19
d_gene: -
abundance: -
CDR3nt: TGTGCCTCTGTCGGCGGGGTGGCCACTGAAGCTTTCTTT
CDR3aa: CASVGGVATEAFF

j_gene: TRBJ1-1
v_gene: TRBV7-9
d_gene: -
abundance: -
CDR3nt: TGTGCCAGCAGCCCCGGTAGCGGGGTGGGTACTGAAGCTTTCTTT
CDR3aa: CASSPGSGVGTEAFF

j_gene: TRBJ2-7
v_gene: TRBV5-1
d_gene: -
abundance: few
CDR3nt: TGCGCCAGCAGCTTGGACGGTAGCTCCTACGAGCAGTACTTC
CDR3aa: CASSLDGSSYEQYF

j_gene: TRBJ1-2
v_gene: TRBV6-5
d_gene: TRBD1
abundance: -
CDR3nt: TGTGCCAGCAGCCGGACAGGTCAGGGGGACTATGGCTACACCTTC
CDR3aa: CASSRTGQGDYGYTF

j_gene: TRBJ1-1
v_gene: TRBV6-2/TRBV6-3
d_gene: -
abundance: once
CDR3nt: TGTGCCAGCAGTTACTTCGGAGGGGGGGACACTGAAGCTTTCTTT
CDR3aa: CASSYFGGGDTEAFF

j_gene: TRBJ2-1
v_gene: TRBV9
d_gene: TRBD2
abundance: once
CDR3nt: TGTGCCAGCAGCGCGGGACTAGCGGGGGGGCCCGCTTATGAGCAGTTCTTC
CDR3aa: CASSAGLAGGPAYEQFF

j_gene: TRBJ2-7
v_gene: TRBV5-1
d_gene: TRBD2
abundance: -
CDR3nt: TGCGCCAGCAGCTTGGATAGCGGGGGCTACGAGCAGTACTTC
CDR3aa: CASSLDSGGYEQYF

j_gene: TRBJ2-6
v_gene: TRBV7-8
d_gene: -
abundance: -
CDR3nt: TGTGCCAGCAGCCCAGGGGATCCGGGGGCCAACGTCCTGACTTTC
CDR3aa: CASSPGDPGANVLTF

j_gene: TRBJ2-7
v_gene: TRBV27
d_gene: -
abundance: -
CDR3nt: TGTGCCAGCAGGCCCCGGGGGTACTACGAGCAGTACTTC
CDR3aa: CASRPRGYYEQYF

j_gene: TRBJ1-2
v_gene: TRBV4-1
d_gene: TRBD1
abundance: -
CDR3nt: TGCGCCAGCAGCCAAGATAATAGATTGGGGGACAGACCTTATGGCTACACCTTC
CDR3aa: CASSQDNRLGDRPYGYTF

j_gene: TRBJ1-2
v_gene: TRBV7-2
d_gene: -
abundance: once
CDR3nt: TGTGCCAGCAGCTTAGCGTTGGTCCGGGGTTTTGTTGGCTACACCTTC
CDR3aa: CASSLALVRGFVGYTF

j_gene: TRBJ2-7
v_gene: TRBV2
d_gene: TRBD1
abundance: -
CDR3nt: TGTGCCAGCAGCCTGGGACAGCGGAGTGGGCAGTACTTC
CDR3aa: CASSLGQRSGQYF

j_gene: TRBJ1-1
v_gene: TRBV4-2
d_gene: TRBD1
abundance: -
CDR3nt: TGTGCCAGCAGCCGAGCACAGGGGGTGAACACTGAAGCTTTCTTT
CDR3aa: CASSRAQGVNTEAFF

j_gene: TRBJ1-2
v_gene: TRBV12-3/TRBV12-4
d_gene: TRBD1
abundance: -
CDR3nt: TGTGCCAGCAGTCAGGGACAGGGTGCTGGCTACACCTTC
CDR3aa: CASSQGQGAGYTF

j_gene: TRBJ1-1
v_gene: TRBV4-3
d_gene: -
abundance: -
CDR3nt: TGCGCCAGCAGCCAAGACAGGGCGGGAAATGAAGCTTTCTTT
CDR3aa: CASSQDRAGNEAFF

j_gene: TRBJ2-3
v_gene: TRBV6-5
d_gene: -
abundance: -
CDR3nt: TGTGCCAGCACAGACTTCACAGATACGCAGTATTTT
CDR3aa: CASTDFTDTQYF

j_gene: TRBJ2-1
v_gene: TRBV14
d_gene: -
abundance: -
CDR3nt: TGTGCCAGCAGCCAAGCGGGGGGCGCCTACAATGAGCAGTTCTTC
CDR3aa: CASSQAGGAYNEQFF

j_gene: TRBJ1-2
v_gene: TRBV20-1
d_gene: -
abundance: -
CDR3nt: TGCAGTGCTCGCCTGAGTGGCTACACCTTC
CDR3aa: CSARLSGYTF

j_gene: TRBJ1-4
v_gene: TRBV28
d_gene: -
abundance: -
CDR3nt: TGTGCCAGCGCCCCTCCGGGGGAAGTAACTAATGAAAAACTGTTTTTT
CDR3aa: CASAPPGEVTNEKLFF

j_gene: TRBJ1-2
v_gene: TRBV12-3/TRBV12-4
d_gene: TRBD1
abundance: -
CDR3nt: TGTGCCAGCAGTGTCGCAGGGGGTGGCTACACCTTC
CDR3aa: CASSVAGGGYTF

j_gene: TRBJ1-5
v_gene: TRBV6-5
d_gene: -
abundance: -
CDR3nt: TGTGCCAGCTCAGGGGAACATCAGCCCCAGCATTTT
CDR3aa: CASSGEHQPQHF

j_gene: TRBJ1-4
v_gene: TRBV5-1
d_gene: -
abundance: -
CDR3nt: TGCGCCAGCAGCTCGGGGGGTACAGACAATAATGAAAAACTGTTTTTT
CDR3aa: CASSSGGTDNNEKLFF

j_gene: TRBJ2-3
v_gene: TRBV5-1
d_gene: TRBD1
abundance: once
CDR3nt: TGCGCCAGCACCTGGCTGACAGGGTGGGGGGATACGCAGTATTTT
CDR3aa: CASTWLTGWGDTQYF

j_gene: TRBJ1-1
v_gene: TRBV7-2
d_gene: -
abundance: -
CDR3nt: TGTGCCAGCAGCTTAGCGCGGTCAGGGTGGGTTGAAGCTTTCTTT
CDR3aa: CASSLARSGWVEAFF

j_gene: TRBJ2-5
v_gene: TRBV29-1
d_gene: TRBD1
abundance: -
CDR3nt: TGCAGCGTTGAAGGTGGGACAGGTGAACAAGAGACCCAGTACTTC
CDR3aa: CSVEGGTGEQETQYF

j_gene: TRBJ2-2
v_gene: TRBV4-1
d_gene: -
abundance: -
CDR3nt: TGCGCCAGCAGCCAAGCCGCCACAGGAAACACCGGGGAGCTGTTTTTT
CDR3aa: CASSQAATGNTGELFF

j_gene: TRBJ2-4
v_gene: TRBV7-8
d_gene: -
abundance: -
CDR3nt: TGTGCCAGCAGCCGCTCGTCCTGGACACTGATAGCCAAAAACATTCAGTACTTC
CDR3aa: CASSRSSWTLIAKNIQYF

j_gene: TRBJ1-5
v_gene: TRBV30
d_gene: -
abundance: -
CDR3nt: TGTGCCTGGAGTAGCAACAGGGTTCGACGTCTGGGCAATCAGCCCCAGCATTTT
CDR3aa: CAWSSNRVRRLGNQPQHF

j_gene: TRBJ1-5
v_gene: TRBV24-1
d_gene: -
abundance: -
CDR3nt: TGTGCCACCAGTGGACCTCAGAGGGGGGGCTCGGATCAGCCCCAGCATTTT
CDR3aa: CATSGPQRGGSDQPQHF

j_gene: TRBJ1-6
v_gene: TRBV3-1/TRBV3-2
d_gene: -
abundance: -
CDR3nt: TGTGCCAGCAGCCAAGAGTATAGGACTCCCCGGCCAGATTATAATTCACCCCTCCACTTT
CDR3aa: CASSQEYRTPRPDYNSPLHF

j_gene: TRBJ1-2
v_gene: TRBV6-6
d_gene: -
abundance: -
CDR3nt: TGTGCCAGCAGTCCAGGGCCCAACTATGGCTACACCTTC
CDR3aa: CASSPGPNYGYTF

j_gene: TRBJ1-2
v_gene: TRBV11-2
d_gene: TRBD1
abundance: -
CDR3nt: TGTGCCAGCAGACTGAACAGGGGCTCTGGCTACACCTTC
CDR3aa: CASRLNRGSGYTF

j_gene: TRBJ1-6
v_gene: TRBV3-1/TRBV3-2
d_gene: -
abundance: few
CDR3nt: TGTGCCAGCAGCCCGGGGAACTCACCCCTCCACTTT
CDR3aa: CASSPGNSPLHF